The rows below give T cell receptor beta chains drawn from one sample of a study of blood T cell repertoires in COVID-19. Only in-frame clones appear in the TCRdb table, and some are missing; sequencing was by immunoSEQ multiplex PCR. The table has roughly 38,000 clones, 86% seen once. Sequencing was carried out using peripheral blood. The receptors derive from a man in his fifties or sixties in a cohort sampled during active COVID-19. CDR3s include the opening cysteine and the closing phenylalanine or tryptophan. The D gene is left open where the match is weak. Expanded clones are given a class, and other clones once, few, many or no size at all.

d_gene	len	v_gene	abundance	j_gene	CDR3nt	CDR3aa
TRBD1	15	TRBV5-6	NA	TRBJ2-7	TGTGCCAGCACCTTCATGCCTCAGGGGGCCCACGAGCAGTACTTC	CASTFMPQGAHEQYF
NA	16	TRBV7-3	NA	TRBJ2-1	TGTGCCAGCAGCTACCTCCCGGGATCGGGCGATAATGAGCAGTTCTTC	CASSYLPGSGDNEQFF
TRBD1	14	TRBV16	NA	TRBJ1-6	TGTGCCAGCAGCCCCCGGACAGGATATTCACCCCTCCACTTT	CASSPRTGYSPLHF
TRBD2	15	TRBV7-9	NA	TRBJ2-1	TGTGCCAGCAGCTTGGGGCAGCGGGAGTACGATGAGCAGTTCTTC	CASSLGQREYDEQFF
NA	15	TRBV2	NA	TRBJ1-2	TGTGCCAGCAGTGAAGGGTCAGGGGCTAACTATGGCTACACCTTC	CASSEGSGANYGYTF
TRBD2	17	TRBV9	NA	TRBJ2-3	TGTGCCAGCAGCCCCAGACTAGCGGGAGGGAGTTCAGATACGCAGTATTTT	CASSPRLAGGSSDTQYF
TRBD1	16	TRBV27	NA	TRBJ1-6	TGTGCCAGCAGTCCTCCGAAGGGGGCAGGTAATTCACCCCTCCACTTT	CASSPPKGAGNSPLHF
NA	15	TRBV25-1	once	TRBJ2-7	TGTGCCAGCAGTGAATCAACGGGGATGGGATACGAGCAGTACTTC	CASSESTGMGYEQYF
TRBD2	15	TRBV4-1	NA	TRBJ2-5	TGCGCCAGCAGCCAACTAGCGGGGGGACAAGAGACCCAGTACTTC	CASSQLAGGQETQYF
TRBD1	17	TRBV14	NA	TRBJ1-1	TGTGCCAGCAGCCGAAACACAGGGGGCCGTGCAGGTACTGAAGCTTTCTTT	CASSRNTGGRAGTEAFF
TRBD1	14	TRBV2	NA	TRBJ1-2	TGTGCCAGCCACACAGGGGGCCTAGACTATGGCTACACCTTC	CASHTGGLDYGYTF
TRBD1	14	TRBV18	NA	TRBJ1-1	TGTGCCAGCTCGCGACAGGGAGGGAACACTGAAGCTTTCTTT	CASSRQGGNTEAFF
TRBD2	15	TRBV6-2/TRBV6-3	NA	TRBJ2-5	TGTGCCAGCAGTTCCCTAGCGGTTAACCAAGAGACCCAGTACTTC	CASSSLAVNQETQYF
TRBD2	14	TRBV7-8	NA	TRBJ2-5	TGTGCCAGCAGCTTACTAGCGGGGGGACAGACCCAGTACTTC	CASSLLAGGQTQYF
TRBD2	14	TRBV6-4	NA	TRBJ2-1	TGTGCCAGCAGTGTGACTAGCGATTACAATGAGCAGTTCTTC	CASSVTSDYNEQFF
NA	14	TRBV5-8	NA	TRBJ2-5	TGTGCCAGCAGCTTATTAGGGGATTGGGAGACCCAGTACTTC	CASSLLGDWETQYF
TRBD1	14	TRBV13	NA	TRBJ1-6	TGTGCCAGCAGGGACGGGACAGGGAATTCACCCCTCCACTTT	CASRDGTGNSPLHF
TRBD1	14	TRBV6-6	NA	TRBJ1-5	TGTGCCGGGGGACAGGACCCTCTAAGACAGCCCCAGCATTTT	CAGGQDPLRQPQHF
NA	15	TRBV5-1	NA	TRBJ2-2	TGCGCCAGCAGCTTGGACAGGTCGAACACCGGGGAGCTGTTTTTT	CASSLDRSNTGELFF
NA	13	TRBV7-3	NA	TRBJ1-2	TGTGCCAGCAGCTTAGACACGAACTATGGCTACACCTTC	CASSLDTNYGYTF
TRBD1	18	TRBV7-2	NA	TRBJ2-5	TGTGCCAGCAGCTATCCCGGGACAGGGGAGAGGTACCAAGAGACCCAGTACTTC	CASSYPGTGERYQETQYF
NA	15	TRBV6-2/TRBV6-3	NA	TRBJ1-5	TGTGCCAGCAGTTACTCAAGCTATAGCAATCAGCCCCAGCATTTT	CASSYSSYSNQPQHF
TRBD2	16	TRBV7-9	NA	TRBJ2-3	TGTGCCAGCAGCGGACGGACTAGCCGAAGCACAGATACGCAGTATTTT	CASSGRTSRSTDTQYF
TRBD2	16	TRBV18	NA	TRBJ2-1	TGTGCCAGCTCGTCTGGACTAGCGGGCCGCTACAATGAGCAGTTCTTC	CASSSGLAGRYNEQFF
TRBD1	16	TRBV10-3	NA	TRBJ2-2	TGTGCCATCAGTGGCCGGGACAGGAGCCGTGGGGGGGAGCTGTTTTTT	CAISGRDRSRGGELFF
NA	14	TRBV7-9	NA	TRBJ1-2	TGTGCCGCAGCAACCCCGGGGGAGGGCTATGGCTACACCTTC	CAAATPGEGYGYTF
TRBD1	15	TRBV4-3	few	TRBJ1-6	TGCGCCAGCAGCCAAGATGGGACAGGGGATTCACCCCTCCACTTT	CASSQDGTGDSPLHF
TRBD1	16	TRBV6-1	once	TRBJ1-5	TGTGCCAGCAGTGTGAGACAGGGGGCCAGCAATCAGCCCCAGCATTTT	CASSVRQGASNQPQHF
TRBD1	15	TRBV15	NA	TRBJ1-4	TGTGCCACCAGCAGCCCCGGGACAGGGAAAGAAAAACTGTTTTTT	CATSSPGTGKEKLFF
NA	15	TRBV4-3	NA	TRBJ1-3	TGCGCCAGCAGCCAAGATCACCAGATTGTAAACACCATATATTTT	CASSQDHQIVNTIYF
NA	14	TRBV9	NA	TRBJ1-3	TGTGCCAGCAGCCATGAGGACAGAGGAAACACCATATATTTT	CASSHEDRGNTIYF
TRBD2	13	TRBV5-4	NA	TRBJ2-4	TGTGCCAGCGGCGGGGGGGGAAAAAACATTCAGTACTTC	CASGGGGKNIQYF
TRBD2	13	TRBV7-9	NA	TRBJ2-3	TGTGCCACCTTACTAGCGGGGGGATATACGCAGTATTTT	CATLLAGGYTQYF
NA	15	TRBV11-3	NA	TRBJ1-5	TGTGCCAGCAGCTTTAACAGGGTATTAGGGCAGCCCCAGCATTTT	CASSFNRVLGQPQHF
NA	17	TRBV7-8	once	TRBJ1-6	TGTGCCAGCAGCCGAGGGGGAGGGGGGTCCTATAATTCACCCCTCCACTTT	CASSRGGGGSYNSPLHF
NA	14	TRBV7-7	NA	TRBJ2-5	TGTGCTATGCAGAAGGACTCTAGACAAGAGACCCAGTACTTC	CAMQKDSRQETQYF
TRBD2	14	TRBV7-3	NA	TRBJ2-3	TGTGCCAGCAGCCCGAGCGGGAGGGGAGATACGCAGTATTTT	CASSPSGRGDTQYF
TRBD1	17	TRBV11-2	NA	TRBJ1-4	TGTGCCAGCAGCTTAGGTCTCCCAGGGGGAACTAATGAAAAACTGTTTTTT	CASSLGLPGGTNEKLFF
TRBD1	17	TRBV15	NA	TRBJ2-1	TGTGCCACCAGCAGAGAAAGAGGGGACAGTAGTTTCAATGAGCAGTTCTTC	CATSRERGDSSFNEQFF
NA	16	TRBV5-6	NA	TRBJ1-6	TGTGCCAGCAGCCCTTCAGGCTACCACTATAATTCACCCCTCCACTTT	CASSPSGYHYNSPLHF
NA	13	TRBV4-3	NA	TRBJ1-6	TGCGCCAGCAGCCACCAGGGGAATTCACCCCTCCACTTT	CASSHQGNSPLHF
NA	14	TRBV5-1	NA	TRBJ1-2	TGCGCCAGCAGCTTGGAGGAGGGAGACTATGGCTACACCTTC	CASSLEEGDYGYTF
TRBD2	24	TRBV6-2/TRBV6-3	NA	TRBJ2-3	TGTGCCAGCAGCCAACGTCCGTGGGGGCATGATGAACTAGCGGGGGCGCAAATCACAGATACGCAGTATTTT	CASSQRPWGHDELAGAQITDTQYF
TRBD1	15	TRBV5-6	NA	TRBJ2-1	TGTGCCAGCAGCTTCGGGACAGGTCCCTACAATGAGCAGTTCTTC	CASSFGTGPYNEQFF
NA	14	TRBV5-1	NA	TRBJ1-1	TGCGCCAGCAGCTTGAGCGGCGGGAACACTGAAGCTTTCTTT	CASSLSGGNTEAFF
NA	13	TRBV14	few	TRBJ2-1	TGTGCCAGCAGCCCGGATCTAGCATATGAGCAGTTCTTC	CASSPDLAYEQFF
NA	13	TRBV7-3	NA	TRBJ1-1	TGTGCCAGCAGCCTTCGACAGAACACTGAAGCTTTCTTT	CASSLRQNTEAFF
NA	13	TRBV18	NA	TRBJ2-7	TGTGCCAGCTCAGCCTCCAGCTCCTACGAGCAGTACTTC	CASSASSSYEQYF
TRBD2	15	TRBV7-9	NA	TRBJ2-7	TGTGCCAGCAGTCGCGGGGACGGCTGGGGGGGTGAGCAGTACTTC	CASSRGDGWGGEQYF
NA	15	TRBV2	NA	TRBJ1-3	TGTGCCAGCAGCGCCGGACAGAGCTCTGGAAACACCATATATTTT	CASSAGQSSGNTIYF
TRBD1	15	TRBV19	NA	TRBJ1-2	TGTGCCAGTAACCCAGACAGGGGGCGGGCCTATGGCTACACCTTC	CASNPDRGRAYGYTF
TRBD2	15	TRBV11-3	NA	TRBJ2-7	TGTGCCAGCAGCCCGAGGGAGGGAAGGATATACGAGCAGTACTTC	CASSPREGRIYEQYF
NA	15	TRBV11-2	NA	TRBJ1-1	TGTGCCAGCAGCTTTCGACTTGGTGCCGGGACTGAAGCTTTCTTT	CASSFRLGAGTEAFF